Listed below are T cell receptor beta chains from one sample, sequenced in a study of early T cells in non-severe SARS-CoV-2 infection. TCRdb itself ran the 5' RACE reads through MiXCR, one entry per CDR3 protein. The profile shows approximately 110,000 distinct CDR3 sequences, just under 15% of them singletons. The specimen was whole blood. Receptor source: an adult who was a healthcare worker with PCR-confirmed SARS-CoV-2 infection or an uninfected control (not recorded which). Each CDR3 is given without its conserved first and last residue.

v_gene,j_gene,CDR3aa
TRBV7-2,TRBJ1-3,ASSFDRGTIY
TRBV4-1,TRBJ2-5,ASSQDISRKETQY
TRBV12-3/TRBV12-4,TRBJ2-7,ASSKRGSSYEQY
TRBV2,TRBJ2-3,ASSDSNTDTQY
TRBV27,TRBJ1-5,ASSRSLDAQPQH
TRBV10-3,TRBJ1-2,AISEKTGIEGYT
TRBV7-8,TRBJ2-1,ASSAARDYWDNEQF
TRBV6-1,TRBJ2-1,ASSEAHSSYNEQF
TRBV4-2,TRBJ1-6,ASSQVLGAPPLH
TRBV29-1,TRBJ2-7,SVDSPSLGQY
TRBV12-3/TRBV12-4,TRBJ2-7,ASSPGLAGGDFYEQY
TRBV7-9,TRBJ2-2,ASSLGQSSGELF
TRBV18,TRBJ1-1,ASSPSTGGLNTEAF
TRBV6-2/TRBV6-3,TRBJ2-1,ATRAASPSFNEQF
TRBV7-3,TRBJ2-5,ASSRGAGETQY
TRBV4-1,TRBJ2-4,ASSVIAKNIQY